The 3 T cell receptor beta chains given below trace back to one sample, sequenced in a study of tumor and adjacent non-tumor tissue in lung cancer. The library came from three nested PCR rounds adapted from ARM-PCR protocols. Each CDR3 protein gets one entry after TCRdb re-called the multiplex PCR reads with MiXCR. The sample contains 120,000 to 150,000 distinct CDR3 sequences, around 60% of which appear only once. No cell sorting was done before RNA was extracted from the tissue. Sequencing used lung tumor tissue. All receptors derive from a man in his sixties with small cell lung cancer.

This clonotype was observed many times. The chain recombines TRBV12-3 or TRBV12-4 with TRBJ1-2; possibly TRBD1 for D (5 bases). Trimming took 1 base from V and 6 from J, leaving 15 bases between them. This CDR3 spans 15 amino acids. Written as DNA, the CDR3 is TGTGCCAGCAGTTTAGGGGGCAGGAGGTGGGATGGCTACACCTTC. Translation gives CASSLGGRRWDGYTF.

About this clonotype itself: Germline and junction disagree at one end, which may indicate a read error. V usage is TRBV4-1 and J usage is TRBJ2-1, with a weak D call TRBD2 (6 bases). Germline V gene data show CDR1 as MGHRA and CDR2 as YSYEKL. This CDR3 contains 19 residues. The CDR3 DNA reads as TGCGCCAGCTGCCAAGATTTGGCTAGCGTCTATACTGTCTACAATGAGCAGTTCTTC. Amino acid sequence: CASCQDLASVYTVYNEQFF.

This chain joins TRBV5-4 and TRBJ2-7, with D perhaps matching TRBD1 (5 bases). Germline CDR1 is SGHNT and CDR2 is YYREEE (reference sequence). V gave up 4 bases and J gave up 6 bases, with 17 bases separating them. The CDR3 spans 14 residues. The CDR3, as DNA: TGTGCCAGCAGCCCGATGGGTTCCCAGGGCGAGCAGTACTTC. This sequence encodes CASSPMGSQGEQYF.